The 16 T cell receptor beta chains in this list originate from one sample, sequenced in a study of CD8 T cells in Susac syndrome. An input of roughly 0.5 to 1 ug of RNA was subjected to reverse transcription using random hexamers. TCRdb itself ran the immunoSEQ multiplex PCR reads through MiXCR, one entry per CDR3 protein. The table has about 300,000 distinct CDR3 sequences, almost 85% seen once. The sample taken for sequencing was CD8+ T cells from PBMCs. These receptors all stem from a human donor with multiple sclerosis.

The CDR3 is CASRPQDRGYYEQYF. Written as DNA, the CDR3 is TGTGCCAGCAGGCCCCAGGACAGGGGTTATTACGAGCAGTACTTC. V usage is TRBV6-5 and J usage is TRBJ2-7, with 9 bases matching TRBD1. The CDR3 extends over 15 amino acids. Losses at the gene ends were 6 bases for V and 4 bases for J; bases not matched to a gene: 10. CDR1 and CDR2 (germline): MNHEY, SVGAGI.

V is TRBV7-8 and J is TRBJ2-2; no reliable D call. Trimming cost V 5 bases and J 6 bases, with 19 bases left between them. This CDR3 is built from 16 residues. Germline V gene data show CDR1 as SGHVS and CDR2 as FQNEAQ. CDR3 coding DNA: TGTGCCAGCAGCGTACCCAGAAACACTGTGGCCGGGGAGCTGTTTTTT. Translation gives CASSVPRNTVAGELFF.

This sequence joins TRBV5-1 and TRBJ1-1, with 7 bases aligning to TRBD1. V shed 3 bases and J 1 base; nucleotides not matched to a gene: 6. This CDR3 is 15 amino acids long. CDR1 SGHRS and CDR2 YFSETQ come from the germline V gene. CDR3 in amino acids: CASSSQGNKNTEAFF. The DNA for the CDR3 is TGCGCCAGCAGCTCACAGGGGAATAAGAACACTGAAGCTTTCTTT.

The chain is built from TRBV7-8 and TRBJ2-1, with D perhaps TRBD1 or TRBD2 (5 bases each). The germline CDR1 and CDR2 sequences are SGHVS and FQNEAQ. V dropped 4 bases and J dropped 6 bases, with 19 bases sitting between them. The CDR3 runs 16 residues. The CDR3 nucleotides are TGTGCCAGCAGCTCCGTGAACCCGAGGGGCTCCAATGAGCAGTTCTTC. Protein: CASSSVNPRGSNEQFF.

This clonotype was seen once. The V gene is TRBV30, the J gene TRBJ1-2; tentatively, D is TRBD1 (5 bases). The CDR3 spans 15 residues. Germline CDR1 is GTSNPN and CDR2 is SVGIG (reference sequence). Trimming shortened V by 0 bases and J by 4 bases, and 15 bases separated the two germline ends. In DNA form, the CDR3 reads TGTGCCTGGAGTGTTCTCTCGGGGCGGGTCTATGGCTACACCTTC. It codes for CAWSVLSGRVYGYTF.

The table lists this clonotype with a count of one. The chain employs TRBV27 and TRBJ2-7; D gene ambiguous. Germline V gene sequence: CDR1 MNHEY, CDR2 SMNVEV (reference sequence). This CDR3 contains 13 residues. V lost 5 bases, J lost 5 bases, and 13 bases lay in between. The CDR3 DNA follows: TGTGCCAGCAGTCACGGCCCACGTCACGAGCAGTACTTC. Translated: CASSHGPRHEQYF.

The CDR3 region is CASSLSGVNYEQYF. CDR3 nucleotides: TGTGCCAGCAGTTTATCGGGCGTAAATTACGAGCAGTACTTC. The rearrangement uses TRBV27 and TRBJ2-7; D is unresolved. Germline CDR1 and CDR2: MNHEY and SMNVEV (reference sequence). The CDR3 sequence is 14 residues long. Trimming left V 0 bases short and J 4 bases short, with 10 bases between.

This chain links TRBV11-2 with TRBJ2-7; D perhaps matches TRBD1 (6 bases). Trimming took off 4 bases at V and 0 bases at J, with 19 bases between the two ends. Germline CDR1 and CDR2: SGHAT and FQNNGV. This CDR3 is 17 amino acids long. CDR3: CASSSYTGTLRSYEQYF. CDR3 nucleotide sequence: TGTGCCAGCAGCTCCTACACCGGGACACTCCGCTCCTACGAGCAGTACTTC. Complete variable domain (other parts from reference TRBV11-2 and TRBJ2-7): EAGVAQSPRYKIIEKRQSVAFWCNPISGHATLYWYQQILGQGPKLLIQFQNNGVVDDSQLPKDRFSAERLKGVDSTLKIQPAKLEDSAVYLCASSSYTGTLRSYEQYFGPGTRLTVT.

This clonotype was found a few times. The chain links TRBV12-3 or TRBV12-4 to TRBJ2-7, with 7 positions matching TRBD1. The trim removed 6 bases at V and 7 bases at J, leaving 12 bases unmatched. This CDR3 has 14 residues. CDR3 sequence reads: CASRSNTGAGEQYF. In DNA, the CDR3 is TGTGCCAGCAGAAGCAATACAGGGGCCGGGGAGCAGTACTTC.

The V call is TRBV3-1, the J call TRBJ2-3; no reliable D call. Per germline, CDR1 LGHDT and CDR2 YNNKEL (reference sequence). The CDR3 loop spans 15 amino acids. The V end lost 3 bases, the J end lost 2 bases, and 12 bases lay between the germline ends. This chain's CDR3 is CASSHLSDPTDTQYF. The CDR3 DNA follows: TGTGCCAGCAGCCATCTTTCAGACCCCACAGATACGCAGTATTTT.

The chain recombines TRBV24-1 with TRBJ1-2; the match to TRBD1 covers 9 bases. The CDR3 is 17 residues long. From germline, CDR1 is KGHDR and CDR2 SFDVKD. Losses at the gene ends were 3 bases for V and 6 bases for J; bases not matched to a gene: 13. The CDR3 loop is CATSDQPGQGPVDGYTF. The CDR3 region has the DNA TGTGCCACCAGTGATCAACCGGGACAGGGACCGGTGGATGGCTACACCTTC.

The V call is TRBV5-8, the J call TRBJ2-2, with TRBD1 identical over 8 bases. V lost 4 bases to trimming and J lost 4 bases; unmatched junction nucleotides: 9. CDR1 and CDR2 from the germline V gene are SGHTS and YDEGEE. The CDR3 spans 16 residues. The CDR3 protein is CASSLQGAIITGELFF. For the CDR3, the DNA is TGTGCCAGCAGCCTGCAGGGGGCAATAATCACCGGGGAGCTGTTTTTT.

The chain uses TRBV20-1 and TRBJ1-5, with D possibly TRBD1 on 6 matching bases. The ends were cut back, 4 bases at V and 4 bases at J, with 17 bases in the middle. CDR3 length: 15 amino acids. From germline, CDR1 is DFQATT and CDR2 SNEGSKA (reference sequence). CDR3 in DNA: TGCAGTGCTACACTTAATGCGCAGGGGAATCAGCCCCAGCATTTT. This translates into CSATLNAQGNQPQHF.

V usage is TRBV25-1 and J usage is TRBJ2-1; 8 nucleotides align to TRBD2. The CDR3 has 14 amino acids. V was pared by 3 bases and J by 6 bases, with 4 bases of the junction left unmatched. CDR1 is MGHDK and CDR2 is SYGVNS in the germline V gene. CDR3 sequence: CASSEGTSVNEQFF. CDR3 in DNA: TGTGCCAGCAGTGAGGGGACTAGTGTCAATGAGCAGTTCTTC. Supplemented by reference TRBV25-1 and TRBJ2-1, the full variable domain reads EADIYQTPRYLVIGTGKKITLECSQTMGHDKMYWYQQDPGMELHLIHYSYGVNSTEKGDLSSESTVSRIRTEHFPLTLESARPSHTSQYLCASSEGTSVNEQFFGPGTRLTVL.

There are a few counts of this clonotype. The chain links TRBV6-5 to TRBJ2-3, with D unresolved. The CDR3 is 15 residues long. CDR1 and CDR2 (germline): MNHEY, SVGAGI. V was shortened by 0 bases and J by 2 bases, with 9 bases between the two germline ends. The CDR3 coding sequence is TGTGCCAGCAGTTACTCCGGGCCCTACACAGATACGCAGTATTTT. The encoded protein is CASSYSGPYTDTQYF.

The rearrangement joins TRBV27 to TRBJ1-2, with D maybe TRBD1 (5 bases). CDR3 length: 15 residues. V shed 1 base and J shed 6 bases, with 15 bases lying between them. Germline V gives CDR1 MNHEY, CDR2 SMNVEV (reference sequence). This CDR3 is CASSLWAAGTHGYTF. In DNA form, the CDR3 reads TGTGCCAGCAGTTTATGGGCCGCCGGGACCCATGGCTACACCTTC.